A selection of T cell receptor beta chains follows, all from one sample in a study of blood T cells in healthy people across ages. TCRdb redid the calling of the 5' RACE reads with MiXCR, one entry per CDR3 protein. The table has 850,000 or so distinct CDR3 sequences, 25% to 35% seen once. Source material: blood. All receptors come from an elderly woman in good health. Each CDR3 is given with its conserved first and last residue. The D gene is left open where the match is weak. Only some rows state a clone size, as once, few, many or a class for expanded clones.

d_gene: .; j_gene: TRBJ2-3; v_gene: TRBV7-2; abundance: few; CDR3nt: TGTGCCAGCAGCTTAGATTCACCGGTTGTTTGGAATACGCAGTATTTT; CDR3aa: CASSLDSPVVWNTQYF
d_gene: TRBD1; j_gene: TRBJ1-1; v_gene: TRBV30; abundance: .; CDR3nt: TGTGCCTGGAGGGGACAGAAGAACACTGAAGCTTTCTTT; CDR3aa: CAWRGQKNTEAFF
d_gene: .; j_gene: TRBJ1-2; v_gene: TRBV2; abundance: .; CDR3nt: TGTGCCAGCAGATCCCTTGGGGAAATTAACTATGGCTACACCTTC; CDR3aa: CASRSLGEINYGYTF
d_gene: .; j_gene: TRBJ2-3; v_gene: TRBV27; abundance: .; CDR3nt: TGTGCCAGCAGTTACACAGGGTTCACAGATACGCAGTATTTT; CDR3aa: CASSYTGFTDTQYF
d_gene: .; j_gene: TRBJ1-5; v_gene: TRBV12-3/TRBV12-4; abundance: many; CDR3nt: TGTGCCAGCAGTCTCGACCGTTATCAGCCCCAGCATTTT; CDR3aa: CASSLDRYQPQHF
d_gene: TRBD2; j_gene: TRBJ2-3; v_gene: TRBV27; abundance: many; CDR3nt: TGTGCCAGCAGTTCTGGACTAGCGGGGGATACGCAGTATTTT; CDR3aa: CASSSGLAGDTQYF
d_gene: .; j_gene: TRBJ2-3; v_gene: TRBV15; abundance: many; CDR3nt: TGTGCCACCAGCAGAGAGGGGGGCTCAGCAGATACGCAGTATTTT; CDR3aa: CATSREGGSADTQYF
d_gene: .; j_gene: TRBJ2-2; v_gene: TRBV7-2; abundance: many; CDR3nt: TGTGCCAGCGGAAAGGGGTTCACCGGGGAGCTGTTTTTT; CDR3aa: CASGKGFTGELFF
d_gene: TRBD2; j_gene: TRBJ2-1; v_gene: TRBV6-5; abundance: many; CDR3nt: TGTGCCAGCAGTTACTCGATGGTCGAGCGGGGGGGCAGAGATGAGCAGTTCTTC; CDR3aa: CASSYSMVERGGRDEQFF
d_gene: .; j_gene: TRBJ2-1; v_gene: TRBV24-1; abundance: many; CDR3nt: TGTGCCACCAGTGAAAGACGGCCAAACTCCTACAATGAGCAGTTCTTC; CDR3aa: CATSERRPNSYNEQFF
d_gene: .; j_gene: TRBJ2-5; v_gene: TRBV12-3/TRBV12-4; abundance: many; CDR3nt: TGTGCCAGCAGTTTAGTCCGGCGGGGGCCCCAAGAGACCCAGTACTTC; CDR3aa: CASSLVRRGPQETQYF
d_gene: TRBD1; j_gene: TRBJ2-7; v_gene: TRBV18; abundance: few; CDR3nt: TGTGCCAGCTCGGAGGACAGGGCTACGCGCGAGCAGTACTTC; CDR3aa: CASSEDRATREQYF
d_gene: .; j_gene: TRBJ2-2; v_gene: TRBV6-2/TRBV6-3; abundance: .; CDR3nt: TGTGCCAGCAGTTACTCGAACCTCGGGGAGCTGTTTTTT; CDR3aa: CASSYSNLGELFF
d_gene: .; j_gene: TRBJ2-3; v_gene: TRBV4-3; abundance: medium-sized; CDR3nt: TGCGCCAGCAGCCAAGTTCCCGGAACTAGCACAGATACGCAGTATTTT; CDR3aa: CASSQVPGTSTDTQYF
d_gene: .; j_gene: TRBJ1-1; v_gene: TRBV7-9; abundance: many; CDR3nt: TGTGCCAGCTCCCAGGCTTACACTGAAGCTTTCTTT; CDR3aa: CASSQAYTEAFF
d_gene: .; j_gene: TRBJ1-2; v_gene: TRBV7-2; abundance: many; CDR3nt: TGTGCCAGCAGCTTGGACCGCCAATTGGGCTACACCTTC; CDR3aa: CASSLDRQLGYTF
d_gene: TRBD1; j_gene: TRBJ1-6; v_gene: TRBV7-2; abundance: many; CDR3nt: TGTGCCAGCAGCTTATTTGTGGGACAGATTAATTCACCCCTCCACTTT; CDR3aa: CASSLFVGQINSPLHF
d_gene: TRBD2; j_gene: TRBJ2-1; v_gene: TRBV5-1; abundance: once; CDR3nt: TGCGCCAGCAGCTTGGATAGCGGGCCTGGCGATGAGCAGTTCTTC; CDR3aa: CASSLDSGPGDEQFF
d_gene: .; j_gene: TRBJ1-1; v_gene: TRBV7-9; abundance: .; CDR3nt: TGTGCCAGCAGCTTAAGAGCGGGGGCGAACACTGAAGCTTTCTTT; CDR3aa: CASSLRAGANTEAFF
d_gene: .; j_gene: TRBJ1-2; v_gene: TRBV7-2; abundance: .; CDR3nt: TGTGCCAGCAGCTTAGATCTTGGAAGGCGGTCTAACTATGGTTACACCTTC; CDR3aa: CASSLDLGRRSNYGYTF
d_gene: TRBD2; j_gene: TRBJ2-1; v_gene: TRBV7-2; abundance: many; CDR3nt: TGTGCCAGCAGCCGGGAACTCTTAGCGGGAATTTACAATGAGCAGTTCTTC; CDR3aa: CASSRELLAGIYNEQFF
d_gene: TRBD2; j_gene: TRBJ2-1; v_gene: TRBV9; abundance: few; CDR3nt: TGTGCCAGCAGCGTAGCTCTAGCGGGGGGGCCTTGGGAGCAGTTCTTC; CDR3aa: CASSVALAGGPWEQFF
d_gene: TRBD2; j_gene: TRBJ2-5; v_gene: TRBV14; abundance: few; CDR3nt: TGTGCCAGCAGCCGACTAGCGGGGGGGCGGACCCAGTACTTC; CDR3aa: CASSRLAGGRTQYF
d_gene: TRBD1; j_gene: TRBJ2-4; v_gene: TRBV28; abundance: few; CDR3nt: TGTGCCAGCAGTTTAGGAGCAGGGGGCTTTATGGAGCAGTACTTC; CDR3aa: CASSLGAGGFMEQYF
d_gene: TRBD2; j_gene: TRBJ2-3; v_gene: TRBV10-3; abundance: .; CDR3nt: TGTGCCATCAGTGACCCTGGGGGGGGACGCACAGATACGCAGTATTTT; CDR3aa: CAISDPGGGRTDTQYF
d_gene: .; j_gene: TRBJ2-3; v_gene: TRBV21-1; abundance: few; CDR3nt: TGTGCCAGCAGCAAAAAGACAGGGGGCACGGGGAGCACAGATACGCAGTATTTT; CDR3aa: CASSKKTGGTGSTDTQYF
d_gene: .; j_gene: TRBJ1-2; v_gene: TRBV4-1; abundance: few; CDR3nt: TGCGCCAGCAGCCAGCCTCGGCCGCGGGGCTATGGCTACACCTTC; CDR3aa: CASSQPRPRGYGYTF
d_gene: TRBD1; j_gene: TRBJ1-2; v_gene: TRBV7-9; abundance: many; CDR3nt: TGTGCCAGCGGCGACAGGGGGCAGGGCTACACCTTC; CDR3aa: CASGDRGQGYTF
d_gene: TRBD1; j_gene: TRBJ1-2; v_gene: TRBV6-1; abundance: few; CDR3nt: TGTGCCAGCAGGACGGACAGGGGGAACTATGGCTACACCTTC; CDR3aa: CASRTDRGNYGYTF
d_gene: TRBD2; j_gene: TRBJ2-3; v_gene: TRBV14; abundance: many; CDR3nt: TGTGCCAGCAGCCAAGATTGGACTAGCGGGGGCACAGATACGCAGTATTTT; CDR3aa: CASSQDWTSGGTDTQYF
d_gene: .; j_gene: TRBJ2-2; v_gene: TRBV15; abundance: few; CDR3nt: TGTGCCACCAGCAACCAGGACACTCTGACCGGGGAGCTGTTTTTT; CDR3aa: CATSNQDTLTGELFF
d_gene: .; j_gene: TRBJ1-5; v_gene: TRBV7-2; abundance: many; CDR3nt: TGTGCCAGCAGCTTAGGATCTGTAGCACAGCCCCAGCATTTT; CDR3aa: CASSLGSVAQPQHF
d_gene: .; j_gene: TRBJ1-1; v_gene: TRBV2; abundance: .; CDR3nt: TGTGCCAGCAGTGAACTAGACCAGGGAGCTTTCTTT; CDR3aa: CASSELDQGAFF
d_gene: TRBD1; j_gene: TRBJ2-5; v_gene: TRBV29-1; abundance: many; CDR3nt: TGCAGCGTTCCAAGCTGGGGACAGGGGGCAGAGACCCAGTACTTC; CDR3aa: CSVPSWGQGAETQYF
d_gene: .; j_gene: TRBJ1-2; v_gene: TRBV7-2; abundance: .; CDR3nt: TGTGCCAGCAGCTTAGCGAAGGGGGGTTCCTATGGCTACACCTTC; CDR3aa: CASSLAKGGSYGYTF
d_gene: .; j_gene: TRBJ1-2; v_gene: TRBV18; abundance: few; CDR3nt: TGTGCCAGCTCACCCATCGACTCCTATGGCTACACCTTC; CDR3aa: CASSPIDSYGYTF
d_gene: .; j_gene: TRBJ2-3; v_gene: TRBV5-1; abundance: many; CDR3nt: TGCGCCAGCAGCACCGGGACTTCCGCCCCAGATACGCAGTATTTT; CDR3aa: CASSTGTSAPDTQYF
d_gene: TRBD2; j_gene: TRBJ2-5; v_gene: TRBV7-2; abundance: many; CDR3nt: TGTGCCAGCAGCTCCGTTGGCGGGGGGGTCCAGGAGACCCAGTACTTC; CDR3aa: CASSSVGGGVQETQYF
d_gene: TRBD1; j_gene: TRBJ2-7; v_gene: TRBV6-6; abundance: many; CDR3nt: TGTGCCAGCAGTCGACAGGGAAACTCCTACGAGCAGTACTTC; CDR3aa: CASSRQGNSYEQYF
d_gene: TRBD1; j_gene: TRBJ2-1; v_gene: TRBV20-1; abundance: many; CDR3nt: TGCAGTGCGGATACCGGGACAGTCTACAATGAGCAGTTCTTC; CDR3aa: CSADTGTVYNEQFF
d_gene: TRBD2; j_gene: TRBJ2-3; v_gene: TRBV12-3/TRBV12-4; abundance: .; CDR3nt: TGTGCCAGCAACCTAGCGGGGGGGAGAGCAGATACGCAGTATTTT; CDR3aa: CASNLAGGRADTQYF
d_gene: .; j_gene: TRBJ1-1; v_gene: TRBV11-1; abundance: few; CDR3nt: TGTGCCAGCAGCATGCAGGGTAACACTGAAGCTTTCTTT; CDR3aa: CASSMQGNTEAFF
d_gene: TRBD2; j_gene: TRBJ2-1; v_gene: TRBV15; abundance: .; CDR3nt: TGTGCCACCAGCAGAGATCTCTGGACTAGCGGGGGCTCCTCGGATGAGCAGTTCTTC; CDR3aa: CATSRDLWTSGGSSDEQFF
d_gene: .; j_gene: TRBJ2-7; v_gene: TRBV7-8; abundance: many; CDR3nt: TGTGCCAGCAGCTTAGATGAGGGGATTACCTACGAGCAGTACTTC; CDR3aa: CASSLDEGITYEQYF
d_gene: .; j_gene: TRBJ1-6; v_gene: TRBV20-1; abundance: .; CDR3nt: TGCAGCGCCGTACAGGGCTCTAATTCACCCCTCCACTTT; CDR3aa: CSAVQGSNSPLHF
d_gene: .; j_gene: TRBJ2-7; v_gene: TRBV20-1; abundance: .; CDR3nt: TGCAGTGCTAGCCGGGGGACGTTCTACGAGCAGTACTTC; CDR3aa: CSASRGTFYEQYF
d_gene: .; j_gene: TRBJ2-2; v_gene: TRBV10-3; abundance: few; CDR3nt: TGTGCCATCAGTGCCACCGGGACCAACACCGGGGAGCTGTTTTTT; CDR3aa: CAISATGTNTGELFF
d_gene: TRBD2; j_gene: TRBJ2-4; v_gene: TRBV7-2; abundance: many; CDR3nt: TGTGCCAGCAGCCGTTCCCGGACTAGCGGGGGGGTGAAAAACATTCAGTACTTC; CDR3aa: CASSRSRTSGGVKNIQYF
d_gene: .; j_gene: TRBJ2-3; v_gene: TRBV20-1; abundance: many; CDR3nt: TGCAGTGCCCAGACCGCTTTTAGCACAGATACGCAGTATTTT; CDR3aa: CSAQTAFSTDTQYF
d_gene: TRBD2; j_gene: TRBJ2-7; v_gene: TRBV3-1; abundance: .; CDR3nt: TGTGCCAGCAGCCAAGTTTTTAGCGGGCGTAGAGGCTCGGAGCAGTACTTC; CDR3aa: CASSQVFSGRRGSEQYF
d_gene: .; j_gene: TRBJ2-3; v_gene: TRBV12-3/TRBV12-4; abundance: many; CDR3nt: TGTGCCAGCAGTTTTTCTTCTAGCACAGATACGCAGTATTTT; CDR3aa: CASSFSSSTDTQYF
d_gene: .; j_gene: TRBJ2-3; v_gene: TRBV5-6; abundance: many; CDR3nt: TGTGCCAGCACCCTCCGCGGTAGCACAGATACGCAGTATTTT; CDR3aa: CASTLRGSTDTQYF
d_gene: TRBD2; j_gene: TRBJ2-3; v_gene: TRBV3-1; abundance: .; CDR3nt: TGTGCCAGCAGCCAAGGAACCCTAGCGGGGTCAGATACGCAGTATTTT; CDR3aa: CASSQGTLAGSDTQYF
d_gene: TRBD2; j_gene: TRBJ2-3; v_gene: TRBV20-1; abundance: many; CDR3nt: TGCAGTGCTCCGACTAGCGGGGGGCCCACAGATACGCAGTATTTT; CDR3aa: CSAPTSGGPTDTQYF
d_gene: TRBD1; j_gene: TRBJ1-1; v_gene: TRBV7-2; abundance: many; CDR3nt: TGTGCCAGCAGCCTGGGACAGACGAACACTGAAGCTTTCTTT; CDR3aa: CASSLGQTNTEAFF